The 25 T cell receptor beta chains given below trace back to one sample, sequenced in a study of CD8+CD57+ T cells in acquired aplastic anemia. TCR beta VDJ and CDR3 profiling used genomic DNA as template. TCRdb ran MiXCR on the reads and lists one entry per CDR3 protein. Here the sample spans about 210,000 distinct CDR3 sequences, roughly 33% being singletons. Specimen: sorted CD4+, CD8+, or CD8+CD57+ T cells (not recorded which) from PBMCs. The receptor source for this set is a human donor in good health, serving as a control.

This clonotype was detected only a few times. This chain joins TRBV18 and TRBJ2-7, with 10 bases aligning to TRBD1. Trimming at V came to 2 bases and at J to 3 bases, leaving 4 bases not matched to a gene. Germline CDR1 and CDR2: KGHSH and LQKENI. This CDR3 comprises 15 residues. Here the CDR3 reads CASSPIGTGDYEQYF. The CDR3 DNA is TGTGCCAGCTCACCAATCGGGACAGGGGACTACGAGCAGTACTTC.

Ten or more counts support this clonotype. The rearrangement joins TRBV24-1 to TRBJ2-1, with D possibly matching TRBD1 (6 bases). Germline-derived CDR1 and CDR2 are KGHDR and SFDVKD. The germline V and J ends were trimmed by 2 bases and 9 bases, with 13 bases remaining between them. The CDR3 sequence is 14 residues long. The CDR3 DNA reads as TGTGCCACCAGTGATTCCACAGGGAGCCTTGAGCAGTTCTTC. Its translation is CATSDSTGSLEQFF.

This sequence joins TRBV5-1 and TRBJ2-1, with 7 bases matching TRBD2. The junction had 10 bases not matched to a gene; V was cut back by 0 bases and J by 7 bases. This CDR3 comprises 16 residues. Germline V gene lookup returns CDR1 SGHRS and CDR2 YFSETQ. The CDR3 spells CASSLGAGPTGNEQFF. The DNA for the CDR3 is TGCGCCAGCAGCTTGGGAGCGGGACCCACGGGAAATGAGCAGTTCTTC.

This clonotype was recorded a few times. The genes are TRBV19 and TRBJ2-2; 10 positions agree with TRBD1. This CDR3 region has 11 residues. Germline V lookup: CDR1 LNHDA, CDR2 SQIVND (reference sequence). With 6 bases clipped from V and 13 bases from J, the junction kept 2 bases outside the gene matches. The CDR3 region is CASSRDRGLFF. Written as DNA, the CDR3 is TGTGCCAGTAGCCGGGACAGGGGGCTGTTTTTT.

The V call is TRBV5-8, the J call TRBJ2-5, with 7 bases aligning to TRBD2. The CDR3 is 15 amino acids. Germline-derived CDR1 and CDR2 are SGHTS and YDEGEE. The J segment lost 9 bases and the V segment lost 0 bases, leaving 11 bases of the junction unmatched. Written as DNA, the CDR3 is TGTGCCAGCAGCTTGGCTTTTTCAGGAAGCGGGGCCCAGTACTTC. It specifies CASSLAFSGSGAQYF.

The table lists this clonotype with a few counts. V is TRBV6-5 and J is TRBJ1-6; D not resolved. The V end lost 6 bases, the J end lost 9 bases, and 9 bases lay between the germline ends. The CDR3 is made up of 12 amino acids. The germline V gene encodes CDR1 MNHEY and CDR2 SVGAGI. The CDR3 coding sequence is TGTGCCAGCAGGAACTCTAGTTCACCCCTCCACTTT. As protein: CASRNSSSPLHF.

A word on this clonotype: A single base separates this from a much larger clone, so it may be a read error. V usage is TRBV7-9 and J usage is TRBJ2-2, with TRBD1 matching over 7 bases. The CDR3 runs to 15 residues. Per germline, CDR1 SEHNR and CDR2 FQNEAQ (reference sequence). J lost 5 bases, V lost 7 bases, and 10 bases had no gene match. The CDR3 spells CASIARTGGTGELFF. The CDR3 region has the DNA TGTGCCAGCATCGCCAGGACAGGTGGGACCGGGGAGCTGTTTTTT.

The chain couples TRBV7-2 to TRBJ1-6; maybe TRBD1 (5 bases). The CDR3 sequence is 13 residues long. Trimming pared 9 bases from V and 6 bases from J, leaving 12 bases between. CDR1 and CDR2 (germline): SGHTA, FQGNSA. CDR3 nucleotides: TGTGCCAGTGCTGGGACGAGTAATTCACCCCTCCACTTT. Its translation: CASAGTSNSPLHF.

With regard to this clonotype: Relative to the germline gene, one junction end is altered; a read error may explain this. The chain is built from TRBV5-1 and TRBJ1-1, with 9 bases lining up with TRBD1. The CDR3 runs 13 residues. Germline values: CDR1 SGHRS, CDR2 YFSETQ. The CDR3 DNA follows: TGCGCCAGCAGCGGGACAGGGAACACTGGAGCTTTCTTT. Protein sequence: CASSGTGNTGAFF.

This clonotype was seen at least ten times. The J gene is TRBJ1-2, the V gene TRBV2; D remains ambiguous. Germline V gives CDR1 SNHLY, CDR2 FYNNEI. V was cut by 1 base and J by 5 bases, with 8 bases left in between. CDR3 length equals 13 residues. The CDR3 DNA is TGTGCCAGCAGTGAAGGGGGTTGGTATGGCTACACCTTC. Translation gives CASSEGGWYGYTF.

The chain is built from TRBV5-4 and TRBJ2-3; D gene uncertain. CDR1 is SGHNT, CDR2 YYREEE, per germline (reference sequence). This CDR3 contains 14 residues. V dropped 4 bases and J dropped 4 bases, with 13 bases sitting between them. The DNA of the CDR3 is TGTGCCAGCAGCCTTTCTCCAACAGCAGATACGCAGTATTTT. This encodes CASSLSPTADTQYF. The complete variable domain, with remaining parts taken from reference TRBV5-4 and TRBJ2-3, reads ETGVTQSPTHLIKTRGQQVTLRCSSQSGHNTVSWYQQALGQGPQFIFQYYREEENGRGNFPPRFSGLQFPNYSSELNVNALELDDSALYLCASSLSPTADTQYFGPGTRLTVL.

This clonotype has only one observation. At one end the junction does not follow the germline gene, possibly because of a read error. The rearrangement uses TRBV10-3 and TRBJ2-2; no clear D. The CDR3 sequence is 13 residues long. Germline V gene lookup returns CDR1 ENHRY and CDR2 SYGVKD. CDR3 sequence (DNA): TGTGCCATCATGGTACGGAACGCCGGGGAGCTGTTTTTT. The encoded protein is CAIMVRNAGELFF.

CDR3 amino acids: CSTEAGGNNEQFF. CDR3 sequence (DNA): TGCAGCACTGAAGCGGGAGGTAACAATGAGCAGTTCTTC. This rearrangement joins TRBV29-1 to TRBJ2-1; 9 bases align to TRBD2. The V segment lost 8 bases and the J segment 5 bases; nucleotides outside the gene matches: 7. The CDR3 consists of 13 residues. Germline V gives CDR1 SQVTM, CDR2 ANQGSEA.

This clonotype appeared many times. V and J are TRBV20-1 and TRBJ1-5; 10 bases map to TRBD1. Trimming took 6 bases from V and 5 from J; bases not matched to a gene: 4. Germline CDR1 reads DFQATT; CDR2 reads SNEGSKA (reference sequence). The CDR3 loop spans 13 amino acids. CDR3 DNA sequence: TGCAGTGCAACTGGGACAGGGGATCAGCCCCAGCATTTT. This encodes CSATGTGDQPQHF.

CDR3 residues: CASSDQAGRDQETQYF. As DNA, the CDR3 is TGTGCCAGCAGTGACCAAGCGGGCCGTGACCAAGAGACCCAGTACTTC. The chain links TRBV6-4 to TRBJ2-5, with TRBD2 as a possible D gene (6 bases). This CDR3 is built from 16 residues. Germline V gives CDR1 MRHNA, CDR2 SNTAGT. Trimming took 2 bases from V and 0 from J, leaving 13 bases between them.

In its sample, this clonotype was seen many times. The chain employs TRBV5-1 and TRBJ1-5, with a possible D match to TRBD1 (5 bases). CDR3 size: 14 residues. Per germline, CDR1 SGHRS and CDR2 YFSETQ. Trimming pared 0 bases from V and 9 bases from J, leaving 13 bases between. This chain's CDR3 is CASSLDRGDGPQHF. In DNA, the CDR3 is TGCGCCAGCAGCTTGGATAGGGGCGACGGGCCCCAGCATTTT.

The chain employs TRBV13 and TRBJ1-6; D may be TRBD1 (5 bases). V gave up 6 bases and J gave up 1 base, with 25 bases separating them. CDR3 length equals 20 residues. The germline CDR1 and CDR2 sequences are PRHDT and FYEKMQ (reference sequence). The CDR3 DNA reads TGTGCCAGCAGTCTTAGGTCGGGGGACGAAGTGGGATCCTATAATTCACCCCTCCACTTT. It encodes CASSLRSGDEVGSYNSPLHF.

The V call is TRBV29-1, the J call TRBJ2-5; D gene uncertain. Looked up from germline, CDR1 is SQVTM and CDR2 is ANQGSEA. The V and J ends lost 7 bases and 1 base respectively, with 4 bases between them. The CDR3 totals 10 residues. The CDR3 here is CSAIQETQYF. CDR3 nucleotides: TGCAGCGCCATCCAAGAGACCCAGTACTTC.

This clonotype came up a few times. The rearrangement joins TRBV29-1 to TRBJ1-2; 10 positions agree with TRBD1. V gave up 5 bases and J gave up 4 bases; unmatched junction bases: 4. CDR1 and CDR2 from the germline V gene are SQVTM and ANQGSEA. This CDR3 has 13 amino acids. The CDR3 nucleotides read TGCAGCGTTTCGGGACAGGGGAGCTATGGCTACACCTTC. It yields the protein CSVSGQGSYGYTF.

As to this clonotype: The limits of the CDR3 on the DNA are not certain, so only TCRdb's listed CDR3 is given. The rearrangement links TRBV11-1 to TRBJ2-7; TRBD1, the D gene given by the table, was not confirmed from the DNA. Counting both end residues, the CDR3 totals 18 amino acids. Germline V gene lookup returns CDR1 SGHAT and CDR2 FQDESV (reference sequence). CDR3 protein: CASSCASIPGQGTYEQYF.

The V gene is TRBV2, the J gene TRBJ1-5; D is ambiguous. The V and J ends lost 4 bases and 14 bases respectively, with 12 bases between them. The CDR3 covers 11 residues. Germline V CDR1 and CDR2: SNHLY, FYNNEI. CDR3 DNA: TGTGCCAGCAGTGGGGGTGCCTACGAGCATTTT. This sequence encodes CASSGGAYEHF.

This clonotype showed up many times. The genes are TRBV12-3 or TRBV12-4 and TRBJ1-5; 7 bases agree with TRBD1. The CDR3 has 13 amino acids. Trimming removed 8 bases from V and 2 bases from J; junction bases left unmatched: 3. CDR3 sequence: CASLQGGNQPQHF. The CDR3 DNA reads as TGTGCCAGCCTTCAGGGGGGCAATCAGCCCCAGCATTTT.

On this clonotype itself: Its ends do not fully match the called genes, so a read error is possible. V and J are TRBV11-1 and TRBJ2-2; either TRBD1 or TRBD2 may supply D (6 bases each). The CDR3 is 16 residues long. Germline V gene data show CDR1 as SGHAT and CDR2 as FQDESV (reference sequence). The CDR3 reads CASSLIRPGDTGELLF. The CDR3 coding sequence is TGTGCCAGCAGCTTAATACGACCGGGGGACACCGGGGAGCTGCTTTTT.

This clonotype turned up a few times. V and J are TRBV5-4 and TRBJ2-7; 15 nucleotides agree with TRBD2. The CDR3 covers 17 residues. Germline values: CDR1 SGHNT, CDR2 YYREEE (reference sequence). J was trimmed by 0 bases and V by 3 bases; bases with no gene match: 4. The chain's CDR3 is CASSYGLAGGSSYEQYF. The CDR3 DNA follows: TGTGCCAGCAGCTACGGACTAGCGGGGGGGAGCTCCTACGAGCAGTACTTC.

This clonotype was observed a few times. A much larger clone lies a single base off, so this may be a read error. V usage is TRBV2 and J usage is TRBJ1-5, with a weak D call TRBD1 (6 bases). Looked up from germline, CDR1 is SNHLY and CDR2 is FYNNEI. V was trimmed by 11 bases and J by 4 bases, leaving 12 bases between them. The CDR3 loop spans 12 amino acids. The CDR3 region is CAGSRGNQPQHF. CDR3 nucleotides: TGTGCCGGCTCCAGGGGTAATCAGCCCCAGCATTTT.